Listed below are T cell receptor beta chains from one sample, sequenced in a study of T cells in Graves' hyperthyroidism and ophthalmopathy. TCRdb independently ran MiXCR on the multiplex PCR reads; one entry per CDR3 protein. The data contain 730,000 or so distinct CDR3 sequences, roughly 20% of them singletons. Material: blood. These receptor sequences come from a woman in her 50s with Graves' hyperthyroidism that later progressed to Graves' ophthalmopathy. The CDR3 runs from the conserved cysteine through the conserved F or W. D genes are given only for firm matches. Not all rows give a size; the values are once, few, many and, for expanded clones, a class.

NA	TRBV6-1	NA	TRBJ2-3	TGTGCCAGCACGAGACAGGGAGGTGCAGATACGCAGTATTTT	CASTRQGGADTQYF
many	TRBV6-5	TRBD1	TRBJ2-1	TGTGCCAGCAGTTACCATGGGGATTACGGACAGGGGGCGAATGAGCAGTTCTTC	CASSYHGDYGQGANEQFF
many	TRBV11-3	NA	TRBJ2-3	TGTGCCAGCAGCCAGAAGGGACCCGGACACCTCCGAAGCTCAGATACGCAGTATTTT	CASSQKGPGHLRSSDTQYF
NA	TRBV27	NA	TRBJ2-2	TGTGCCAGCAGTTCCCCTTCGGGGGTGGGCACCGGGGAGCTGTTTTTT	CASSSPSGVGTGELFF
many	TRBV5-1	NA	TRBJ2-6	TGCGCCAGCAGCCTCTTCACAGGGTCTGGGGCCAACGTCCTGACTTTC	CASSLFTGSGANVLTF
few	TRBV7-9	TRBD1	TRBJ2-7	TGTGCCAGCAGGGGGACAGCCTCCTACGAGCAGTACTTC	CASRGTASYEQYF
once	TRBV20-1	TRBD1	TRBJ1-2	TGCAGTGCCTTGGGGGACAGGGTAGGCTATGGCTACACCTTC	CSALGDRVGYGYTF
NA	TRBV5-1	TRBD2	TRBJ2-5	TGCGCCAGCAACCCGGGAGGAGGCCAAGAGACCCAGTACTTC	CASNPGGGQETQYF
once	TRBV27	TRBD2	TRBJ2-2	TGTGCCAGCAGCTTTGAGACTAGCGGGGGGGCGGGGACCGGGGAGCTGTTTTTT	CASSFETSGGAGTGELFF
few	TRBV12-3/TRBV12-4	NA	TRBJ2-3	TGTGCCAGCAGTCAAATAACTAGCTGGGATACGCAGTATTTT	CASSQITSWDTQYF
NA	TRBV12-3/TRBV12-4	NA	TRBJ2-1	TGTGCCAGCAGTTTAGTGCTCGGGGGACCATACTTCAATGAGCAGTTCTTC	CASSLVLGGPYFNEQFF
few	TRBV7-2	NA	TRBJ2-5	TGTGCCAGCAGCTTCGCACTGCAAGAGACCCAGTACTTC	CASSFALQETQYF
few	TRBV6-7	NA	TRBJ1-6	TGTGCCAGCAGTACGACGAGCTCCTATAATTCACCCCTCCACTTT	CASSTTSSYNSPLHF
NA	TRBV20-1	TRBD1	TRBJ1-4	TGCAGTGCTAGCGCGGACAGGGAGTTTGGGTATGAAAAACTGTTTTTT	CSASADREFGYEKLFF
few	TRBV20-1	TRBD2	TRBJ2-5	TGCAGTGCTAGATTACGCGGGGGGGCTCGAGAGACCCAGTACTTC	CSARLRGGARETQYF
NA	TRBV3-1	NA	TRBJ2-2	TGTGCCAGCAGCCAAGAAGGGCAGGGGAGTATGACTTCTTACGGGGAGCTGTTTTTT	CASSQEGQGSMTSYGELFF
NA	TRBV6-1	NA	TRBJ2-5	TGTGCCAGCAGTCAGGGGTTTGCAGCCGGCCGAGAGACCCAGTACTTC	CASSQGFAAGRETQYF
few	TRBV5-5	TRBD2	TRBJ2-3	TGTGCCAGCAGCTTGGAACTAGCGGGGGGGCCATACGCAGGAGATACGCAGTATTTT	CASSLELAGGPYAGDTQYF
few	TRBV3-1	NA	TRBJ2-5	TGTGCCAGCAGCCAAACGGTGGGGGGCATAGGTCTTCCAGAGACCCAGTACTTC	CASSQTVGGIGLPETQYF
many	TRBV30	NA	TRBJ1-2	TGTGCCTGGAGTAGTGGAGGGATAAAGTATGGCTACACCTTC	CAWSSGGIKYGYTF
NA	TRBV12-3/TRBV12-4	TRBD1	TRBJ1-1	TGTGCCAGTCTCTTAGGGGGCTACACTGAAGCTTTCTTT	CASLLGGYTEAFF
many	TRBV11-2	NA	TRBJ2-3	TGTGCCAGCAGCTTAGGGCAGGGCCGGTTGATGGATACGCAGTATTTT	CASSLGQGRLMDTQYF
NA	TRBV6-1	NA	TRBJ2-1	TGTGCCAGCAGTTTGAACATTAATCTCGACAATGAGCAGTTCTTC	CASSLNINLDNEQFF
many	TRBV29-1	TRBD1	TRBJ1-1	TGCAGCGCAGTCCGACAGGGAGGGAACACTGAAGCTTTCTTT	CSAVRQGGNTEAFF
NA	TRBV5-1	TRBD1	TRBJ2-5	TGCGCCAGCAGCTTGGCAAGGGACAGGGACACCCAGTACTTC	CASSLARDRDTQYF
few	TRBV6-2/TRBV6-3	NA	TRBJ1-1	TGTGCCAGCAGTTACATAGGGTCGAACACTGAAGCTTTCTTT	CASSYIGSNTEAFF
many	TRBV11-2	TRBD1	TRBJ1-6	TGTGCCAGCAGCCCCGGGACAGCTAATTCACCCCTCCACTTT	CASSPGTANSPLHF
many	TRBV12-3/TRBV12-4	NA	TRBJ1-6	TGTGCCAGCTCTTCTCGCCCCGCGGATTCACCCCTCCACTTT	CASSSRPADSPLHF
few	TRBV20-1	NA	TRBJ2-5	TGCAGTGCCCAGGGGGTGGGCGTGAAGCGGGAAGAGACCCAGTACTTC	CSAQGVGVKREETQYF
NA	TRBV25-1	NA	TRBJ2-1	TGTGCCAGCAGTGAACCAGGGTACGATGAGCAGTTCTTC	CASSEPGYDEQFF
NA	TRBV11-2	NA	TRBJ2-7	TGTGCCAGCAGCCCAGGGTTAGGGAGGGGGTACGAGCAGTACTTC	CASSPGLGRGYEQYF
many	TRBV6-1	NA	TRBJ2-1	TGTGCCAGCAGTGACGTAGGGGTTGGTGAGCAGTTCTTC	CASSDVGVGEQFF
few	TRBV6-1	NA	TRBJ1-2	TGTGCCAGCGGCCGGGGACCTCAGGGGAACTATGGCTACACCTTC	CASGRGPQGNYGYTF
NA	TRBV6-5	TRBD1	TRBJ1-2	TGTGCCAGCAGTTTCACCGGGACAGGGTTTGGCTACACCTTC	CASSFTGTGFGYTF
NA	TRBV7-9	TRBD2	TRBJ2-3	TGTGCCAGCAGCGACCGGGACTACACAGATACGCAGTATTTT	CASSDRDYTDTQYF
few	TRBV2	NA	TRBJ2-7	TGTGCCAGCAGTGAAGGCCCAGGGTGGAACGAGCAGTACTTC	CASSEGPGWNEQYF
many	TRBV11-2	NA	TRBJ2-3	TGTGCCAGCAGCTGGGGACCGAGTAGCACAGATACGCAGTATTTT	CASSWGPSSTDTQYF